This T cell receptor beta chain was retrieved from a study of shared clonotypes between healthy human individuals. Study-wide findings and caveats: It was expected that sequencing depth would affect clonotype sharing among donors.

Every one of the donors was a Caucasian adult that lived in Nashville, Tennessee. Assay execution took place at the deep level. Researchers divided each subset's genomic DNA evenly across several immunoSEQ plates. Only in-frame clones appear in the TCRdb table, and some are missing; sequencing was by immunoSEQ multiplex PCR. The sample carries 780,000 or so clones, 55% to 80% recorded once. The germline CDR1 and CDR2 sequences are KGHSH and LQKENI. Trimming cost V 1 base and J 7 bases, with 10 bases left between them. This CDR3 has 14 residues. A note on this clone: The antigen remains unidentified.

Sequenced sample: memory CD4+ T cells sorted from blood. The subset is: CD45RA-negative fraction. The genes are TRBV18 and TRBJ2-2, with D unresolved. The TCR originated in a young woman in good health. The CDR3 DNA follows: TGTGCCAGCTCACCACTTAAGGACGGCGGGGAGCTGTTTTTT. Protein product: CASSPLKDGGELFF.